Below are 30 T cell receptor beta chains sequenced from a single sample in a study of cytomegalovirus exposure and HLA in healthy donors. The PCR ran on 60 Vbeta and 13 Jbeta primers. Measured with immunoSEQ multiplex PCR; TCRdb has only the in-frame clones, and not every one. The data show 200,000 or so clones, over 80% seen once. The sequencing input was PBMCs. The receptors originated from a boy younger than 10 in good health and CMV-seronegative.

The J gene is TRBJ2-4, the V gene TRBV5-4, with 9 bases aligning to TRBD2. This CDR3 spans 17 amino acids. Trimming took 0 bases from V and 2 from J; bases not matched to a gene: 6. Germline CDR1 reads SGHNT; CDR2 reads YYREEE (reference sequence). CDR3 in amino acids: CASSLGGLASPKNIQYF. CDR3 nucleotides: TGTGCCAGCAGCTTGGGGGGACTAGCTTCCCCCAAAAACATTCAGTACTTC.

The gene calls are TRBV7-9 and TRBJ2-1; D remains unclear. Germline-derived CDR1 and CDR2 are SEHNR and FQNEAQ (reference sequence). V was pared by 3 bases and J by 8 bases, with 5 bases between. The CDR3 totals 11 residues. CDR3 region: CASSFRDEQFF. The CDR3 bases are TGTGCCAGCAGCTTCCGGGATGAGCAGTTCTTC.

The rearrangement joins TRBV5-4 to TRBJ1-2, with 8 nucleotides matching TRBD1. There are 14 residues in the CDR3. V shed 4 bases and J 4 bases; nucleotides not matched to a gene: 6. Per the germline V gene, CDR1 is SGHNT and CDR2 is YYREEE (reference sequence). The chain's CDR3 is CASSPDRALYGYTF. The CDR3 DNA reads as TGTGCCAGCAGCCCGGACAGGGCCCTCTATGGCTACACCTTC.

The chain joins TRBV25-1 to TRBJ1-3; D gene uncertain. This CDR3 has 16 residues. In germline, CDR1 is MGHDK, CDR2 SYGVNS. V lost 3 bases to trimming and J lost 0 bases, with 12 bases between them. The CDR3 sequence is CASSDPNGISGNTIYF. CDR3 DNA: TGTGCCAGCAGTGATCCCAACGGGATCTCTGGAAACACCATATATTTT.

The gene calls are TRBV9 and TRBJ1-1; 11 bases fit TRBD1. Per the germline V gene, CDR1 is SGDLS and CDR2 is YYNGEE. The CDR3 covers 18 residues. Trimming cost V 3 bases and J 0 bases; bases outside gene matches: 10. CDR3 sequence (DNA): TGTGCCAGCAGCGCGGGGGACAGGGGGTTAGGCTTGAACACTGAAGCTTTCTTT. Translating gives CASSAGDRGLGLNTEAFF. The variable domain in full, completed from reference TRBV9 and TRBJ1-1, reads DSGVTQTPKHLITATGQRVTLRCSPRSGDLSVYWYQQSLDQGLQFLIQYYNGEERAKGNILERFSAQQFPDLHSELNLSSLELGDSALYFCASSAGDRGLGLNTEAFFGQGTRLTVV.

This chain uses TRBV18 with TRBJ1-2; D ambiguous. The ends were cut back, 0 bases at V and 8 bases at J, with 10 bases in the middle. CDR3 length: 13 amino acids. Germline CDR1 reads KGHSH; CDR2 reads LQKENI. CDR3 sequence: CASSPPGVRGYTF. The CDR3 DNA is TGTGCCAGCTCACCACCCGGGGTGCGGGGCTACACCTTC.

This clone turned up a few times. This chain uses TRBV14 with TRBJ2-4; the D gene is possibly TRBD2 (5 bases). The CDR3 contains 17 residues. Germline V gene lookup returns CDR1 SGHDN and CDR2 FVKESK. The V and J ends lost 2 bases and 2 bases respectively, with 16 bases between them. CDR3 amino acids: CASSQTAEWVTKNIQYF. CDR3 coding DNA: TGTGCCAGCAGCCAAACAGCGGAATGGGTAACCAAAAACATTCAGTACTTC.

The chain joins TRBV9 to TRBJ2-5; 8 nucleotides agree with TRBD2. The germline CDR1 and CDR2 sequences are SGDLS and YYNGEE. The ends lost 4 bases at V and 4 bases at J; junction bases unmatched: 9. The CDR3 is 15 residues long. The CDR3 DNA follows: TGTGCCAGCAGCACCATAGCGGGAAGGGGAGAGACCCAGTACTTC. Amino acids: CASSTIAGRGETQYF.

This clone was found once. This chain links TRBV5-4 with TRBJ2-1; possible D gene TRBD2, 6 bases. The germline CDR1 and CDR2 sequences are SGHNT and YYREEE (reference sequence). Trimming took off 8 bases at V and 7 bases at J, with 13 bases between the two ends. The CDR3 consists of 12 residues. The CDR3 nucleotides read TGTGCCAGTGGGGGTCTAGCGAATGAGCAGTTCTTC. Amino acid sequence: CASGGLANEQFF.

The chain is built from TRBV6-5 and TRBJ1-2; tentatively, D is TRBD1 (6 bases). There are 14 residues in the CDR3. V lost 6 bases and J 0 bases, leaving 11 bases between the germline ends. Per germline, CDR1 MNHEY and CDR2 SVGAGI. This CDR3 reads CASSIGQSNYGYTF. CDR3 DNA: TGTGCCAGCAGCATAGGACAGTCTAACTATGGCTACACCTTC.

This chain links TRBV4-1 with TRBJ1-4; D may be TRBD1 (5 bases). Germline V gene sequence: CDR1 MGHRA, CDR2 YSYEKL. V lost 4 bases and J 4 bases, leaving 13 bases between the germline ends. The CDR3 contains 15 residues. The CDR3 reads CASSPVNQGNEKLFF. The CDR3 DNA is TGCGCCAGCAGCCCAGTGAATCAGGGTAATGAAAAACTGTTTTTT.

This clone was found once. This chain joins TRBV18 and TRBJ2-7, with 9 bases that match TRBD2. The CDR3 loop spans 14 amino acids. The V and J ends lost 4 bases and 5 bases, in that order; junction bases with no gene match: 6. Germline values: CDR1 KGHSH, CDR2 LQKENI. This chain's CDR3 is CASSQLAGVDEQYF. CDR3 nucleotides: TGTGCCAGCTCACAGTTAGCGGGAGTTGACGAGCAGTACTTC.

The sample holds a few counts of this clone. The rearrangement links TRBV6-5 to TRBJ1-2, with no clear D. CDR3 size: 16 residues. Trimming left V 0 bases short and J 4 bases short, with 15 bases between. Germline loops: CDR1 MNHEY, CDR2 SVGAGI. The CDR3 nucleotides are TGTGCCAGCAGTTACTCGCGATTAAGGGAGCCCTATGGCTACACCTTC. It translates to CASSYSRLREPYGYTF.

This chain connects TRBV6-6 to TRBJ2-3; maybe TRBD2 (6 bases). Trimming cost V 0 bases and J 2 bases, with 12 bases left between them. The germline CDR1 and CDR2 sequences are MNHNY and SVGAGI (reference sequence). The CDR3 consists of 16 residues. Written as DNA, the CDR3 is TGTGCCAGCAGTTACTCAGGAGCGGGCCTCACAGATACGCAGTATTTT. This encodes CASSYSGAGLTDTQYF.

CDR3 coding DNA: TGTGCCAGCAGCAAATCGGCGGGAATGAACACTGAAGCTTTCTTT. Translated: CASSKSAGMNTEAFF. This chain connects TRBV7-9 to TRBJ1-1; D not certain. Trimming left V 5 bases short and J 0 bases short, with 13 bases between. The CDR3 has 15 residues. CDR1 and CDR2 from the germline V gene are SEHNR and FQNEAQ (reference sequence).

The chain is built from TRBV6-6 and TRBJ1-2; maybe TRBD1 (6 bases). The germline V and J ends were trimmed by 3 bases and 8 bases, with 16 bases remaining between them. The CDR3 loop spans 14 amino acids. Per the germline V gene, CDR1 is MNHNY and CDR2 is SVGAGI (reference sequence). CDR3 sequence: CASSYGTGQGGYTF. In nucleotides, the CDR3 is TGTGCCAGCAGTTATGGAACAGGGCAGGGGGGCTACACCTTC.

The chain combines TRBV7-8 with TRBJ2-5, with a tentative D call TRBD1 (5 bases). The germline CDR1 and CDR2 sequences are SGHVS and FQNEAQ. V lost 2 bases to trimming and J lost 3 bases, with 19 bases between them. This CDR3 comprises 17 residues. The chain's CDR3 is CASSLLIRTRSKETQYF. The DNA of the CDR3 is TGTGCCAGCAGCTTATTAATAAGGACAAGATCGAAAGAGACCCAGTACTTC.

The chain combines TRBV6-5 with TRBJ2-1; a possible D gene is TRBD2 (6 bases). The germline CDR1 and CDR2 sequences are MNHEY and SVGAGI. V lost 2 bases and J lost 6, with 11 bases in between. The CDR3 totals 14 residues. CDR3 protein: CASSYGGETNEQFF. The CDR3 DNA reads as TGTGCCAGCAGTTACGGCGGGGAGACCAATGAGCAGTTCTTC.

The rearrangement uses TRBV5-1 and TRBJ2-3, with TRBD1 as a possible D gene (6 bases). V dropped 4 bases and J dropped 0 bases, with 18 bases sitting between them. Germline V gene sequence: CDR1 SGHRS, CDR2 YFSETQ. The CDR3 spans 17 residues. The CDR3 region has the DNA TGCGCCAGCAGCCCGAGGGCAGGGGACGTCAGCACAGATACGCAGTATTTT. This gives the protein CASSPRAGDVSTDTQYF.

This clone was detected only once. The V call is TRBV7-9, the J call TRBJ1-2; the D gene is possibly TRBD1 (6 bases). Looked up from germline, CDR1 is SEHNR and CDR2 is FQNEAQ (reference sequence). V lost 1 base to trimming and J lost 2 bases, with 14 bases between them. The CDR3 consists of 16 residues. The CDR3 is CASSLVRAGENYGYTF. The CDR3 coding sequence is TGTGCCAGCAGCTTAGTCAGGGCAGGGGAGAACTATGGCTACACCTTC.

V is TRBV5-1 and J is TRBJ1-2, with 8 bases aligning to TRBD1. V was clipped by 5 bases and J by 4 bases; unmatched bases: 4. CDR1 and CDR2 from the germline V gene are SGHRS and YFSETQ. The CDR3 totals 13 residues. The CDR3: CASRTTGGYGYTF. The CDR3 nucleotides are TGCGCCAGCAGAACTACAGGGGGCTATGGCTACACCTTC.

With regard to this clone: Its ends do not fully match the called genes, so a read error is possible. The chain joins TRBV7-7 to TRBJ2-3, with 8 bases identical to TRBD2. This CDR3 has 16 amino acids. CDR1 is SSHAT, CDR2 FNYEAQ, per germline (reference sequence). The CDR3 here is CASSRLPPGLADTQYF. The CDR3 region has the DNA TGTGCTAGCAGCCGCCTACCTCCGGGACTAGCAGATACGCAGTATTTT.

This chain joins TRBV19 and TRBJ2-7; D is possibly TRBD2 (6 bases). V lost 3 bases and J lost 3, with 9 bases in between. The CDR3 is 13 residues long. CDR1 LNHDA and CDR2 SQIVND come from the germline V gene (reference sequence). The CDR3 reads CASSMGRDYEQYF. The CDR3 DNA is TGTGCCAGTAGTATGGGGCGGGACTACGAGCAGTACTTC.

The chain links TRBV7-9 to TRBJ2-1; 10 bases match TRBD1. After removal of 5 bases from V and 0 bases from J, the junction contained 4 bases not matched to a gene. The germline V gene encodes CDR1 SEHNR and CDR2 FQNEAQ (reference sequence). CDR3 length: 16 amino acids. The CDR3 DNA reads TGTGCCAGCAGCCTCCGGGACAGGGGCTCCTACAATGAGCAGTTCTTC. Translating it yields CASSLRDRGSYNEQFF.

The chain combines TRBV29-1 with TRBJ2-1, with TRBD1 identical over 11 bases. V trimming: 6 bases; J trimming: 8 bases; junction bases outside the gene matches: 9. Per the germline V gene, CDR1 is SQVTM and CDR2 is ANQGSEA. The CDR3 runs to 14 residues. The CDR3 loop reads CSVDGQGAGDEQFF. CDR3 bases: TGCAGCGTCGATGGACAGGGGGCAGGTGATGAGCAGTTCTTC.

J is TRBJ2-1 and V is TRBV7-9, with a weak D call TRBD2 (6 bases). Germline V gives CDR1 SEHNR, CDR2 FQNEAQ (reference sequence). This CDR3 is built from 16 residues. Deletions cut 5 bases from V and 3 bases from J, with 17 bases between. Written as DNA, the CDR3 is TGTGCCAGCAGCAAGCAAAGGGACTGGCGCTACAATGAGCAGTTCTTC. This translates into CASSKQRDWRYNEQFF.

The chain couples TRBV27 to TRBJ1-2; TRBD1 matches 8 bases. Germline V gene lookup returns CDR1 MNHEY and CDR2 SMNVEV (reference sequence). The CDR3 covers 14 residues. V lost 4 bases, J lost 7 bases, and 8 bases stayed unmatched. The CDR3: CASSSQGALSGYTF. CDR3 DNA: TGTGCCAGCAGTTCTCAGGGGGCACTTAGTGGCTACACCTTC.

This clone is a singleton in its sample. This sequence joins TRBV13 and TRBJ2-5, with TRBD2 matching over 9 bases. Germline lookup yields CDR1 PRHDT and CDR2 FYEKMQ (reference sequence). Trimming cost V 6 bases and J 3 bases; bases outside gene matches: 5. The CDR3 has 14 residues. Here the CDR3 reads CASSFAGGKETQYF. In DNA form, the CDR3 reads TGTGCCAGCAGTTTTGCGGGGGGGAAAGAGACCCAGTACTTC.

V is TRBV11-3 and J is TRBJ2-1; 9 bases map to TRBD1. The junction had 4 bases not matched to a gene; V was cut back by 5 bases and J by 8 bases. CDR3 length equals 13 residues. Germline V lookup: CDR1 SGHNT, CDR2 YENEEA. The DNA for the CDR3 is TGTGCCAGCAGCCCAGGACAGGGGCATGAGCAGTTCTTC. Translating gives CASSPGQGHEQFF.

The genes are TRBV6-1 and TRBJ2-7; TRBD1 is a possible D gene (6 bases). In germline, CDR1 is MNHNS, CDR2 SASEGT. The CDR3 totals 15 residues. V dropped 7 bases and J dropped 2 bases, with 18 bases sitting between them. CDR3 protein: CASTVGVGQTYEQYF. Written as DNA, the CDR3 is TGTGCCAGCACCGTCGGTGTGGGACAAACCTACGAGCAGTACTTC.